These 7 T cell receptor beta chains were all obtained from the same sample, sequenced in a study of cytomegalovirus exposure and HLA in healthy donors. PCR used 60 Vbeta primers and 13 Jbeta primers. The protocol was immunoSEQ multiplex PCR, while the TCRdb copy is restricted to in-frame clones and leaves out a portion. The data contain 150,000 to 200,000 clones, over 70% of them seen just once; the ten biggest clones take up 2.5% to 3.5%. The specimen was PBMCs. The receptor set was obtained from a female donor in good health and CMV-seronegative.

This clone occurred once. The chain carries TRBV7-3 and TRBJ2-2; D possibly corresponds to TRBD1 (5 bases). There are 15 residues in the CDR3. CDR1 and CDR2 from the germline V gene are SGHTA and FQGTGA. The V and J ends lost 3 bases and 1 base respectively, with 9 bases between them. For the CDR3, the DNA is TGTGCCAGCAGCTTTAATCAGGGGAACACCGGGGAGCTGTTTTTT. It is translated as CASSFNQGNTGELFF.

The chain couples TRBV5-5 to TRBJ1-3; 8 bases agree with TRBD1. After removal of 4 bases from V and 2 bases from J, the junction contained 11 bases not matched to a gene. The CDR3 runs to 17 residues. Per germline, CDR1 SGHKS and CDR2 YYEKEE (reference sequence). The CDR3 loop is CASSRPLQGEAGNTIYF. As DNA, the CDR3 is TGTGCCAGCAGCAGACCGTTACAGGGGGAAGCTGGAAACACCATATATTTT.

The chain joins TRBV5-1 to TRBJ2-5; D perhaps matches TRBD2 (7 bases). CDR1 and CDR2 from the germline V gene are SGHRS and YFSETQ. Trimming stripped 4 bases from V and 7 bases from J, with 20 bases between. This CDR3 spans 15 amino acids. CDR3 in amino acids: CASSPEPGGIGTQYF. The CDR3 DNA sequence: TGCGCCAGCAGCCCCGAACCGGGGGGCATTGGGACCCAGTACTTC.

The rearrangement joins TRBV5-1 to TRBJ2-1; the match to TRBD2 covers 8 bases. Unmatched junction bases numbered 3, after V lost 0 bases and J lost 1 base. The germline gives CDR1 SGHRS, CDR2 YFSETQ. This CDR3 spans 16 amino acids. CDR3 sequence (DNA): TGCGCCAGCAGCTTGGCCTCGGGGGGGTCCTACAATGAGCAGTTCTTC. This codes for CASSLASGGSYNEQFF. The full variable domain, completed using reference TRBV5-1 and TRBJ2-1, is KAGVTQTPRYLIKTRGQQVTLSCSPISGHRSVSWYQQTPGQGLQFLFEYFSETQRNKGNFPGRFSGRQFSNSRSEMNVSTLELGDSALYLCASSLASGGSYNEQFFGPGTRLTVL.

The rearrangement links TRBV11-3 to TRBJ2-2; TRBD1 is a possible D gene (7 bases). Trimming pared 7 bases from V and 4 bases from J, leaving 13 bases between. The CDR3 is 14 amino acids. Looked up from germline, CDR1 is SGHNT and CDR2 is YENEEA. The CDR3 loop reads CASKGQGGTGELFF. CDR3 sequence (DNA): TGTGCCAGCAAGGGGCAGGGGGGCACCGGGGAGCTGTTTTTT.

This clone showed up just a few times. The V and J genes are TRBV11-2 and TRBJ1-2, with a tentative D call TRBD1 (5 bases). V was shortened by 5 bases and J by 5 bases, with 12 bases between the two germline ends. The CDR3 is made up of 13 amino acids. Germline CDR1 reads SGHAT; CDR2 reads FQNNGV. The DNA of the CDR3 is TGTGCCAGCAGCCCGGGCGGGGGGTATGGCTACACCTTC. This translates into CASSPGGGYGYTF.

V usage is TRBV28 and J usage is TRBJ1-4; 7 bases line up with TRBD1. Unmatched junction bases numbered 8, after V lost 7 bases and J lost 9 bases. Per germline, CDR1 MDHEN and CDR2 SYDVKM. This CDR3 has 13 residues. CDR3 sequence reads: CASTQDRDKKLFF. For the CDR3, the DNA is TGTGCCAGCACCCAAGACAGGGATAAAAAACTGTTTTTT.